Following are 2 T cell receptor beta chains from one sample sequenced in a study of PD-1 blockade in mismatch repair-deficient tumors (TCRdb year 2017). Receptor amplification or capture employed the immunoSEQ multiplex PCR assay. Not all clones reach the TCRdb copy of this immuneACCESS table, which keeps in-frame sequences only. Checked studies attribute under half of the gap to unresolved V genes and leave the rest unexplained. Within this sample are about 35,000 clones, with 75% to 90% of them counted one time only. The ten largest clones capture 3% to 4% of the sample. This specimen was PBMCs, taken less than 7 weeks after starting pembrolizumab. Source of these receptors: an adult with mismatch repair-deficient cancer.

V usage is TRBV5-1 and J usage is TRBJ2-7; 14 nucleotides line up with TRBD2. The CDR3 length is 18 residues. Germline loops: CDR1 SGHRS, CDR2 YFSETQ. Unmatched junction bases numbered 5, after V lost 0 bases and J lost 0 bases. The CDR3 is CASSLGLAGGPNSYEQYF. The CDR3 DNA follows: TGCGCCAGCAGCTTGGGACTAGCGGGAGGGCCCAACTCCTACGAGCAGTACTTC. The variable domain in full, completed from reference TRBV5-1 and TRBJ2-7, reads KAGVTQTPRYLIKTRGQQVTLSCSPISGHRSVSWYQQTPGQGLQFLFEYFSETQRNKGNFPGRFSGRQFSNSRSEMNVSTLELGDSALYLCASSLGLAGGPNSYEQYFGPGTRLTVT.

This chain joins TRBV28 and TRBJ1-5, with a tentative D call TRBD1 (5 bases). CDR1 MDHEN and CDR2 SYDVKM come from the germline V gene. This CDR3 has 17 amino acids. Trimming removed 5 bases at V and 0 bases at J, with 17 bases between. In nucleotides, the CDR3 is TGTGCCAGCAGTCCGCGGAGGGGTGCCTATAGCAATCAGCCCCAGCATTTT. Protein: CASSPRRGAYSNQPQHF.